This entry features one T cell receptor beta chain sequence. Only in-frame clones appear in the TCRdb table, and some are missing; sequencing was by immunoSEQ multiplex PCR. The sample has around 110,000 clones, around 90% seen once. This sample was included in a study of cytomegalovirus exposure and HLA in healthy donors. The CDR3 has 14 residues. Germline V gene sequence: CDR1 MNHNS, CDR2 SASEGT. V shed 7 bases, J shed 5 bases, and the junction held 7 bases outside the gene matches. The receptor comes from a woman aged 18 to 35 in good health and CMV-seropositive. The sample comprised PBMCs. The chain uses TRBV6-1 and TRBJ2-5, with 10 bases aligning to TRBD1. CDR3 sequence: CASNRDRGPETQYF. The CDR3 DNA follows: TGTGCCAGCAACCGGGACAGGGGTCCCGAGACCCAGTACTTC.